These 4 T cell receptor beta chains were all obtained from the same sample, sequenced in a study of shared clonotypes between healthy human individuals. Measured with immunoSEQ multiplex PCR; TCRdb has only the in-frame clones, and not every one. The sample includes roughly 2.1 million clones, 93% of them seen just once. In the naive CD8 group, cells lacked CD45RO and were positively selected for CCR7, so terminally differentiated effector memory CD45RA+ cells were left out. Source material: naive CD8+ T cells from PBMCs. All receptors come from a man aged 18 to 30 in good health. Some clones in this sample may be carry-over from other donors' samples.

CDR3 in DNA: TGTGCCAGCAGCTTCGGGTTTGGGAACAATCAGCCCCAGCATTTT. This translates into CASSFGFGNNQPQHF. The gene calls are TRBV5-6 and TRBJ1-5; D is unresolved. The V end lost 2 bases, the J end lost 3 bases, and 12 bases lay between the germline ends. The CDR3 is 15 residues long. Germline assignment: CDR1 SGHDT and CDR2 YYEEEE.

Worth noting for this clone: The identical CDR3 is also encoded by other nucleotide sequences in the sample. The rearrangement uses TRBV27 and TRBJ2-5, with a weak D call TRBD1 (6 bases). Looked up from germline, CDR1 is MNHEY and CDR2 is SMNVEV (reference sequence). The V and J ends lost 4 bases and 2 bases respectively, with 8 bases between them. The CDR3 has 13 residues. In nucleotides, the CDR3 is TGTGCCAGCAGTTCTAGGGGGCAAGAGACCCAGTACTTC. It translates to CASSSRGQETQYF.

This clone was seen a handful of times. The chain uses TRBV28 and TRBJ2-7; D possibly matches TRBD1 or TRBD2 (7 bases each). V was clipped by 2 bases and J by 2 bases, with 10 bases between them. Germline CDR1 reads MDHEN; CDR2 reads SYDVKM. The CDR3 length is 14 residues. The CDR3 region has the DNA TGTGCCAGCAGTTTACAGGGGGGGGCCTACGAGCAGTACTTC. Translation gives CASSLQGGAYEQYF.

CDR3 bases: TGTGCCAGCAGCCCACGACCGGGACGGCAAGAGACCCAGTACTTC. This encodes CASSPRPGRQETQYF. The rearrangement links TRBV11-3 to TRBJ2-5; perhaps D is TRBD1 or TRBD2 (5 bases each). Trimming stripped 5 bases from V and 2 bases from J, with 15 bases between. CDR1 is SGHNT, CDR2 YENEEA, per germline. The CDR3 has 15 residues.